The present entry profiles one T cell receptor (beta chain) with its context. Its antigen is not known. This specimen comes from a study of cytomegalovirus exposure and HLA in healthy donors. Overall study context: As an earlier analysis found, 180 million or so T cells yielded some 120 million unique TCR beta sequences.

Study outcomes and limitations: Near-uniform donor sequencing depth was presumed by presence/absence analyses.

PCR employed 60 Vbeta and 13 Jbeta primers. Sequencing was performed with immunoSEQ multiplex PCR; in TCRdb, only in-frame clones are kept and a portion is missing. The sample holds roughly 140,000 clones, 82% seen once. Germline values: CDR1 LGHNT, CDR2 FRNRAP. This CDR3 comprises 16 residues. V shed 4 bases and J 4 bases; nucleotides not matched to a gene: 8. The genes are TRBV12-5 and TRBJ2-3; TRBD2 agrees at 10 bases. Sequencing was carried out using PBMCs. The source of this sequence is a male donor in good health and CMV-seronegative. The CDR3 DNA follows: TGTGCTAGTGGTTGGACTAGCGGCCTCCAGGCAGATACGCAGTATTTT. It codes for CASGWTSGLQADTQYF.